The subject of this entry is one T cell receptor (beta chain). Its antigen is as yet unknown. The libraries of TRB cDNA were constructed through 5' RACE using UMI labels. TCRdb re-called the 5' RACE reads; every CDR3 protein appears as one record, without DNA. Its clone listing holds about 120,000 distinct CDR3 sequences. CDR3 length equals 18 residues. The germline CDR1 and CDR2 sequences are MDHEN and SYDVKM. The sample originates from a study of CXCR3-negative and CXCR3-positive naive CD8 T cells. The study, taken as a whole, reports: Hydrophobicity of TRB CDR3s was greater in CXCR3-positive naive cells than in CXCR3-negative naive cells.

The receptor was isolated from a human donor in good health. Some clones in this sample may be carry-over from other donors' samples. The chain combines TRBV28 with TRBJ2-4; TCRdb proposes TRBD2, but this gene call is untestable without DNA. Material for sequencing was naive CXCR3+ CD8+ T cells from blood. This sample's subset: CD45RO-CCR7+CD27+CD95- naive CD8+ T cells expressing CXCR3 (TNR3+). CDR3 sequence: CASSPLGAGGPARNIQYF.